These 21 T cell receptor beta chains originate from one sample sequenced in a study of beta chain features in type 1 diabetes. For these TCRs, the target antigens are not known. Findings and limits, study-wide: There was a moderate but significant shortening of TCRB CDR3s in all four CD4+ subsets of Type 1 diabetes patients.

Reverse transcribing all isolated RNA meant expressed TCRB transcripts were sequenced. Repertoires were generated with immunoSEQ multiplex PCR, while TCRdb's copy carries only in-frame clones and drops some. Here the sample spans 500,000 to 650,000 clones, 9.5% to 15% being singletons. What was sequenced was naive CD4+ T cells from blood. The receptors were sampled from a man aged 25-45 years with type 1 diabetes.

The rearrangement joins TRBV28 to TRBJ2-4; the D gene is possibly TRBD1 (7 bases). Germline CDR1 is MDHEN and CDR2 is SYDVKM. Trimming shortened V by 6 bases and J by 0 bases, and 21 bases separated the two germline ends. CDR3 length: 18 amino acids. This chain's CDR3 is CASSPTGTGALAKNIQYF. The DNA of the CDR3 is TGTGCCAGCAGCCCGACAGGGACGGGAGCCTTAGCCAAAAACATTCAGTACTTC.

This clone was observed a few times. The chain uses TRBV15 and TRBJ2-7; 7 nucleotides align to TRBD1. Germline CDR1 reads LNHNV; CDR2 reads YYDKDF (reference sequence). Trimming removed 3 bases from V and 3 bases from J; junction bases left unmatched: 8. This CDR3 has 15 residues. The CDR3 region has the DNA TGTGCCACCAGCAGTGGGGACAGCGCATACTACGAGCAGTACTTC. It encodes CATSSGDSAYYEQYF.

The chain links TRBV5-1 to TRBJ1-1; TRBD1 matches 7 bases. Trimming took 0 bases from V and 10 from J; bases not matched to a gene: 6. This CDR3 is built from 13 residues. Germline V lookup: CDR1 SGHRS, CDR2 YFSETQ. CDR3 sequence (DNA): TGCGCCAGCAGCTTGGCACAGGGGAAGGGAGCTTTCTTT. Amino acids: CASSLAQGKGAFF.

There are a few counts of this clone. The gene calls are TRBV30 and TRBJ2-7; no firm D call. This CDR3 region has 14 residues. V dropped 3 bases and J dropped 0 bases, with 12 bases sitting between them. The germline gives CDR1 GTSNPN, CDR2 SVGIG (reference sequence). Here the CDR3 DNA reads TGTGCCTGGAGCCCTGGCCTGAGCTCCTACGAGCAGTACTTC. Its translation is CAWSPGLSSYEQYF.

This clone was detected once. CDR3 DNA: TGCGCCAGCAGCTTGGGACAGGGCCATGGCTACACCTTC. It yields the protein CASSLGQGHGYTF. The chain recombines TRBV5-1 with TRBJ1-2; TRBD1 matches 7 bases. Germline values: CDR1 SGHRS, CDR2 YFSETQ. V shed 0 bases, J shed 6 bases, and the junction held 2 bases outside the gene matches. The CDR3 spans 13 residues. Variable domain in full (rest from reference TRBV5-1 and TRBJ1-2): KAGVTQTPRYLIKTRGQQVTLSCSPISGHRSVSWYQQTPGQGLQFLFEYFSETQRNKGNFPGRFSGRQFSNSRSEMNVSTLELGDSALYLCASSLGQGHGYTFGSGTRLTVV.

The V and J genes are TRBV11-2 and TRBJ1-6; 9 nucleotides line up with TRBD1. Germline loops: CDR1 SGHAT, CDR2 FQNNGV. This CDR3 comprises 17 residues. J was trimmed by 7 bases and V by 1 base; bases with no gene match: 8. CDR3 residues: CASSLGVSGQGNSPLHF. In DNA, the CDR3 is TGTGCCAGCAGCTTAGGAGTATCGGGACAGGGCAATTCACCCCTCCACTTT.

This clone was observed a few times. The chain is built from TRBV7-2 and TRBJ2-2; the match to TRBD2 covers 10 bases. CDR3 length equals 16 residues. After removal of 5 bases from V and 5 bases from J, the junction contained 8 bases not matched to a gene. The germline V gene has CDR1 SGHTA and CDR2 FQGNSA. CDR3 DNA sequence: TGTGCCAGCAGCACTCCGGGACTAGCGAGGACCGGGGAGCTGTTTTTT. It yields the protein CASSTPGLARTGELFF.

CDR3 loop: CASSLGGQSGTDTQYF. The DNA of the CDR3 is TGCGCCAGCAGCTTGGGGGGACAGTCGGGCACAGATACGCAGTATTTT. V gene TRBV5-1 combines with J gene TRBJ2-3; 7 positions match TRBD1. This CDR3 spans 16 amino acids. With V trimmed by 0 bases and J by 1 base, 5 bases remained unmatched. CDR1 and CDR2 from the germline V gene are SGHRS and YFSETQ.

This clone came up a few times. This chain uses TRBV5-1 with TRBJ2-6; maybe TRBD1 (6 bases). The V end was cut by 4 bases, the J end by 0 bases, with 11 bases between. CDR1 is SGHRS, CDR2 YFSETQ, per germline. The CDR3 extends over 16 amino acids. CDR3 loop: CASSEGHTSGANVLTF. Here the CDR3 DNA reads TGCGCCAGCAGCGAGGGACATACCTCTGGGGCCAACGTCCTGACTTTC.

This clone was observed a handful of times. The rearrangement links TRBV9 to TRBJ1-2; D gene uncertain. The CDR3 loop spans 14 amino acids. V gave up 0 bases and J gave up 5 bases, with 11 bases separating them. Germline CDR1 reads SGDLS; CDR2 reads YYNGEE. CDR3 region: CASSVGLTEYGYTF. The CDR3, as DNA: TGTGCCAGCAGCGTAGGGTTAACGGAGTATGGCTACACCTTC.

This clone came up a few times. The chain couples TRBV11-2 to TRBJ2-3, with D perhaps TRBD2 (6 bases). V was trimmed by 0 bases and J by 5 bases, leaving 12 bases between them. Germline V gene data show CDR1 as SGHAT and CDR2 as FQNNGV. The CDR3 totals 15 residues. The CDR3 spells CASSLEGRLVDTQYF. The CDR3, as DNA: TGTGCCAGCAGCTTAGAAGGGAGGCTAGTAGATACGCAGTATTTT.

CDR3 residues: CASSLAGRQETQYF. The CDR3 nucleotides are TGTGCCAGCAGCTTGGCGGGACGACAAGAGACCCAGTACTTC. The J gene is TRBJ2-5, the V gene TRBV5-6; D tentatively fits TRBD1 or TRBD2 (5 bases each). V shed 0 bases and J shed 2 bases, with 8 bases lying between them. The CDR3 runs 14 residues. The germline CDR1 and CDR2 sequences are SGHDT and YYEEEE.

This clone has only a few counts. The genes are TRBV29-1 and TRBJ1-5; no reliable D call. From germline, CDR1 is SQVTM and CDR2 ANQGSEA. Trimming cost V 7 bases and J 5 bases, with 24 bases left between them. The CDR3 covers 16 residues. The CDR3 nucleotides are TGCAGCGCCACTTTGAGCTCGACCAATTTGCATCAGCCCCAGCATTTT. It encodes CSATLSSTNLHQPQHF.

CDR3 sequence (DNA): TGTGCCAGCTCACCCTCAGGGTACTGGTCTCAAACCAGCACAGATACGCAGTATTTT. Translating gives CASSPSGYWSQTSTDTQYF. The chain has TRBV18 and TRBJ2-3; weak D call: TRBD1 (5 bases). Germline loops: CDR1 KGHSH, CDR2 LQKENI. The CDR3 length is 19 residues. The V and J ends lost 3 bases and 0 bases respectively, with 22 bases between them.

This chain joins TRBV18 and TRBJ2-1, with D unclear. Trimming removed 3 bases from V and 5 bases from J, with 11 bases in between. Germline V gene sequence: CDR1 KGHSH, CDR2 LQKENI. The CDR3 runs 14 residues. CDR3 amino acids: CASSPIVNDNEQFF. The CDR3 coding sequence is TGTGCCAGCTCACCGATTGTGAACGACAATGAGCAGTTCTTC. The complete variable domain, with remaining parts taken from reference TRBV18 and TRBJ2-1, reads NAGVMQNPRHLVRRRGQEARLRCSPMKGHSHVYWYRQLPEEGLKFMVYLQKENIIDESGMPKERFSAEFPKEGPSILRIQQVVRGDSAAYFCASSPIVNDNEQFFGPGTRLTVL.

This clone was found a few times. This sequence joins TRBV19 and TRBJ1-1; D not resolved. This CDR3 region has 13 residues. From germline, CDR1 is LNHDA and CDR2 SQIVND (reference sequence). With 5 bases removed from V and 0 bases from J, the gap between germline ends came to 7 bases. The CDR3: CASSDQLNTEAFF. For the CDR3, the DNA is TGTGCCAGTAGTGACCAATTGAACACTGAAGCTTTCTTT.

This chain's CDR3 is CASSPSYTGARETQYF. DNA of the CDR3: TGTGCCAGCAGTCCGAGTTATACAGGGGCTCGGGAGACCCAGTACTTC. The rearrangement links TRBV6-6 to TRBJ2-5; 7 bases match TRBD1. The CDR3 has 16 amino acids. Germline V lookup: CDR1 MNHNY, CDR2 SVGAGI (reference sequence). With 5 bases clipped from V and 5 bases from J, the junction kept 14 bases outside the gene matches.

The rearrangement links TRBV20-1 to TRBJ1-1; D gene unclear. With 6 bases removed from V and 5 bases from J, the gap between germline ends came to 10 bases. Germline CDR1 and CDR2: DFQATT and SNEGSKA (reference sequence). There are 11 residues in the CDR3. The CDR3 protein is CSAKQWTEAFF. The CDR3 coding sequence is TGCAGTGCCAAGCAATGGACTGAAGCTTTCTTT.

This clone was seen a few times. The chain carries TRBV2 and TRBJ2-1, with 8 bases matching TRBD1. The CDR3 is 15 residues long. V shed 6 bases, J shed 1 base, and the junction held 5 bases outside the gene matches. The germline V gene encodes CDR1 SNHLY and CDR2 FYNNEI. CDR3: CASRNDRGSYNEQFF. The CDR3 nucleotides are TGTGCCAGCAGAAACGACAGGGGTTCCTACAATGAGCAGTTCTTC. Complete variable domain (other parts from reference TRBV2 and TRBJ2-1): EPEVTQTPSHQVTQMGQEVILRCVPISNHLYFYWYRQILGQKVEFLVSFYNNEISEKSEIFDDQFSVERPDGSNFTLKIRSTKLEDSAMYFCASRNDRGSYNEQFFGPGTRLTVL.

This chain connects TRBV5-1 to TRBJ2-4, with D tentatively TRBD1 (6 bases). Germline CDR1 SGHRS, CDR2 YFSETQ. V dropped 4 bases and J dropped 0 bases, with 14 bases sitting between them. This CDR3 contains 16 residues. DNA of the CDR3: TGCGCCAGCAGCCTAGGACAGATACAAGCCAAAAACATTCAGTACTTC. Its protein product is CASSLGQIQAKNIQYF.

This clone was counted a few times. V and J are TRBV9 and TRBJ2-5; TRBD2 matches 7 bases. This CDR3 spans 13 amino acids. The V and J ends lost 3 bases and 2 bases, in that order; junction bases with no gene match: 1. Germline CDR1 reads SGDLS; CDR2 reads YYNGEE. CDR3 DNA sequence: TGTGCCAGCAGCGCTAGCGGACAAGAGACCCAGTACTTC. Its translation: CASSASGQETQYF. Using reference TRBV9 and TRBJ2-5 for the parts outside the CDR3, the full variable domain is DSGVTQTPKHLITATGQRVTLRCSPRSGDLSVYWYQQSLDQGLQFLIQYYNGEERAKGNILERFSAQQFPDLHSELNLSSLELGDSALYFCASSASGQETQYFGPGTRLLVL.